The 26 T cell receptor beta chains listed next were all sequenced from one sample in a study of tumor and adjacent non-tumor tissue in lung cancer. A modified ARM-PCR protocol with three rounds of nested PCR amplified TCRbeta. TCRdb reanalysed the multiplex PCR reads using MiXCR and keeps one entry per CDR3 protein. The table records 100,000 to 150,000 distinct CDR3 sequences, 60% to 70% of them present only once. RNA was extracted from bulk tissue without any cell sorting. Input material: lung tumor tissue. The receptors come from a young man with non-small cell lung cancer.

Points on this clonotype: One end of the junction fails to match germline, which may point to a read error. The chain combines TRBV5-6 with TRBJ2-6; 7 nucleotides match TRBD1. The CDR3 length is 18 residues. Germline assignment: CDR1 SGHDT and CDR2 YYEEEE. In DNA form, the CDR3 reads TGTGCCAGCAGCCCGTTGACAGGGCGGAGCTCTGGTGCCAACGTCCTGACTTTC. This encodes CASSPLTGRSSGANVLTF.

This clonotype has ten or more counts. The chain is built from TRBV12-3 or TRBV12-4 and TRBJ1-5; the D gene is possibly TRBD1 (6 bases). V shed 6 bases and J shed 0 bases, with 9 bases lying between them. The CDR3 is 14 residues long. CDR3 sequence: CASSRQVSNQPQHF. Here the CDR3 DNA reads TGTGCCAGCAGCCGACAGGTTAGCAATCAGCCCCAGCATTTT.

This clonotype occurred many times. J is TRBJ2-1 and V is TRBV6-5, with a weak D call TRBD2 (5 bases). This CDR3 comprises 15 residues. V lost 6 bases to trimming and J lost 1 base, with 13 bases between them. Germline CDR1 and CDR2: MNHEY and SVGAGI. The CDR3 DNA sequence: TGTGCCAGCAGCCCCCATAGCGTTTCCTACAATGAGCAGTTCTTC. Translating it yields CASSPHSVSYNEQFF.

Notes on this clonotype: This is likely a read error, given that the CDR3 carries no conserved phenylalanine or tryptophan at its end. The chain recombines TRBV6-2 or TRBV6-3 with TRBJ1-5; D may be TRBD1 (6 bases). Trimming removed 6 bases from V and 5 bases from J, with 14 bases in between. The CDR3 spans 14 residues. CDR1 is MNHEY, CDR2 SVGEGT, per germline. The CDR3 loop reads CASRPNRVDQPQHL. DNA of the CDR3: TGTGCCAGCAGACCGAACAGGGTGGATCAGCCCCAGCATCTT.

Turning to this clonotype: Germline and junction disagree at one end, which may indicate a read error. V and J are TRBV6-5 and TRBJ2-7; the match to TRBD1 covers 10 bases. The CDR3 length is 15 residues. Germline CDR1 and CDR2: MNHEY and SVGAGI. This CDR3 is CASSLGQGSPYGQYF. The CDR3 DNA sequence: TGTGCCAGCAGTTTGGGACAGGGGAGCCCCTACGGGCAGTACTTC.

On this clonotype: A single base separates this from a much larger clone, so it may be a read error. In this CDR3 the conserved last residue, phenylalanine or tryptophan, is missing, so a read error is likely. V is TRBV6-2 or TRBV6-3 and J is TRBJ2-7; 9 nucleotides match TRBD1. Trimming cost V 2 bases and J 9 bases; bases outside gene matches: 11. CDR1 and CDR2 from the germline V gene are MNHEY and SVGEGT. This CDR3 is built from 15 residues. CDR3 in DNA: TGTGCCAGCAGTTACGCGGGACAGGGACTTCCAGGGCAGTACTTA. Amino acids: CASSYAGQGLPGQYL.

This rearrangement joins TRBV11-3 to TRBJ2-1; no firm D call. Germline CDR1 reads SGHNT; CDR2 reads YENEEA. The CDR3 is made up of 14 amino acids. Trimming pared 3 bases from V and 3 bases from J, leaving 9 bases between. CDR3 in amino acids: CASSFDSLYNEQFF. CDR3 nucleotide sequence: TGTGCCAGCAGCTTCGATTCACTCTACAATGAGCAGTTCTTC.

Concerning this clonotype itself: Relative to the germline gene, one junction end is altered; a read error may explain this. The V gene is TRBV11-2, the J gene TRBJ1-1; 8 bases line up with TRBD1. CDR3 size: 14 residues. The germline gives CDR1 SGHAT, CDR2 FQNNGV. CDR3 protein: CASSRDRLNNEAFF. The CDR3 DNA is TGTGCCAGCAGCCGGGACAGGTTGAACAATGAAGCTTTCTTT.

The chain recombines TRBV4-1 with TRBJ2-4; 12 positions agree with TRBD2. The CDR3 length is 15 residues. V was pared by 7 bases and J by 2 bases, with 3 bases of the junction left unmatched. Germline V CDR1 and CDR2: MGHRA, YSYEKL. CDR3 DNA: TGCGCCAGCAACCTAGCGGGAGGGCCCAAAAACATTCAGTACTTC. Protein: CASNLAGGPKNIQYF.

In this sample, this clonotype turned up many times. This CDR3 reads CASKIRGGGRAFF. The CDR3 coding sequence is TGTGCCAGCAAGATCAGGGGGGGGGGAAGAGCTTTCTTT. V and J are TRBV6-5 and TRBJ1-1; 7 bases fit TRBD1. The CDR3 consists of 13 residues. The J segment lost 10 bases and the V segment lost 7 bases, leaving 12 bases of the junction unmatched. Germline CDR1 reads MNHEY; CDR2 reads SVGAGI.

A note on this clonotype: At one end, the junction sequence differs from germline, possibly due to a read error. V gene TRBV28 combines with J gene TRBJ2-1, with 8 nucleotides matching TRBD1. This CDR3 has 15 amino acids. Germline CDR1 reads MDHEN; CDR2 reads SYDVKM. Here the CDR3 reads CASGFPGQGYNEQFF. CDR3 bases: TGTGCCAGCGGTTTCCCCGGACAGGGCTACAATGAGCAGTTCTTC.

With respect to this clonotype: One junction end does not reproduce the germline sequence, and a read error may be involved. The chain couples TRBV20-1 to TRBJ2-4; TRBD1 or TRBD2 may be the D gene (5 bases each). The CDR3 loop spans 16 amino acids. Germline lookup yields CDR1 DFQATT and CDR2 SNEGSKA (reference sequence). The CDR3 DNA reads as TGCAGTACTAGAGCAGCTGGTAGGGGTGCCAAAAACATTCAGTACTTC. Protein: CSTRAAGRGAKNIQYF.

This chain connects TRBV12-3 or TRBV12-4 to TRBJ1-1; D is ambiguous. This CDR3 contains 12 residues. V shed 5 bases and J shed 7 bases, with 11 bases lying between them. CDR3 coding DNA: TGTGCCAGCAGTCACCTGCCGGATGAAGCTTTCTTT. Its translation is CASSHLPDEAFF.

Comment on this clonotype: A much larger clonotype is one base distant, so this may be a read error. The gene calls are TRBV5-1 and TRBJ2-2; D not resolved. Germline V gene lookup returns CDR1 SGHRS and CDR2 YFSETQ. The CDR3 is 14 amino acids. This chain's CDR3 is CTSSLDVLAGELFF. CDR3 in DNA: TGCACCAGCAGCTTGGACGTCTTGGCCGGGGAGCTGTTTTTT.

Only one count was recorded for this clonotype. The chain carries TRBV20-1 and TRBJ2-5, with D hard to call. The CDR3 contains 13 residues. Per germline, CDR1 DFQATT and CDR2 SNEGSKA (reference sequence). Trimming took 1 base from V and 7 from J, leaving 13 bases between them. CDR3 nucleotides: TGCAGTGCTAGAGTCCCCTATAGAGGGACCCAGTACTTC. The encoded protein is CSARVPYRGTQYF.

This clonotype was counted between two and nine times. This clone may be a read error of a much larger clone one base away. The DNA for the CDR3 is TGCAGTGCTAGGGGGGCCAGTATGGGAAACACCATATATTTT. Residues: CSARGASMGNTIYF. The chain has TRBV20-1 and TRBJ1-3, with a tentative D call TRBD1 (6 bases). CDR1 DFQATT and CDR2 SNEGSKA come from the germline V gene (reference sequence). The CDR3 spans 14 residues. V shed 3 bases and J shed 4 bases, with 13 bases lying between them.

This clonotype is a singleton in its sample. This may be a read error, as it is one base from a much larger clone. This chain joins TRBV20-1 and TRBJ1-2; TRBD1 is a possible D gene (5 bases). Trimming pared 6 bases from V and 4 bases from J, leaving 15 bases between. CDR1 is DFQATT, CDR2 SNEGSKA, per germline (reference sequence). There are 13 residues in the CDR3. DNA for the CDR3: TGCAGTGCCTGGATAGGGGTGAGCTATGGCTACACCTTC. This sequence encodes CSAWIGVSYGYTF.

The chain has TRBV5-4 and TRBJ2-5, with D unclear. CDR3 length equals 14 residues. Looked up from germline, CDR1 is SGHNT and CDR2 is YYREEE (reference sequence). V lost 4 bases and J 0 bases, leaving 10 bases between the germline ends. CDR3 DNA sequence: TGTGCCAGCAGCCCCATTGGGGACCAAGAGACCCAGTACTTC. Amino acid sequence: CASSPIGDQETQYF.

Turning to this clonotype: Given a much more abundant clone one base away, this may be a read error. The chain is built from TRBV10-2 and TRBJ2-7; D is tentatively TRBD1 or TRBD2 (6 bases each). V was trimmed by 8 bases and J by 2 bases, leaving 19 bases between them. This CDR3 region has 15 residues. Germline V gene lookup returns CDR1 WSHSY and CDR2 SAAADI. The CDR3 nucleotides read TGCGCCAGCTTGGCGGGCCCCGGGGGCACCTACGAGCAGTACTTC. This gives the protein CASLAGPGGTYEQYF.

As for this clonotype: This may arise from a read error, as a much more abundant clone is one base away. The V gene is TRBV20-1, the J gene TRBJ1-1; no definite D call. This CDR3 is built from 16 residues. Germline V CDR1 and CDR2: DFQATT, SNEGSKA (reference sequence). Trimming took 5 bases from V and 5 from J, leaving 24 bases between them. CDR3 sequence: CSACVTGSGVGTEAFF. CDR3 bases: TGCAGTGCTTGTGTGACCGGGTCTGGAGTCGGTACTGAAGCTTTCTTT.

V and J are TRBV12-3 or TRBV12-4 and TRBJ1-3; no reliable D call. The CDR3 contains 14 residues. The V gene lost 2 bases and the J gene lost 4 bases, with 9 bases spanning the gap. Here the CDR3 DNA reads TGTGCCAGCAGTTTACGGTCGCCCGGAAACACCATATATTTT. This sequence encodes CASSLRSPGNTIYF.

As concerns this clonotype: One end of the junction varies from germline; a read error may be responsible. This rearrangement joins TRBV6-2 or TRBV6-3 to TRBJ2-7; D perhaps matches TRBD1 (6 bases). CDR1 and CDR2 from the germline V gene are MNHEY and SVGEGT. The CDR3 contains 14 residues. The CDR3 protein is CANSYRRDIYEQYF. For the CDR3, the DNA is TGTGCCAACAGTTACCGTCGGGACATCTACGAGCAATACTTC.

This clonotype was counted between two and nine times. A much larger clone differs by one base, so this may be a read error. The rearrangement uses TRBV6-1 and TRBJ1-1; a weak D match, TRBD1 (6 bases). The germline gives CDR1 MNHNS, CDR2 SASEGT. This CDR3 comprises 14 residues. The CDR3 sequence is CVSSEFGGRGEAFF. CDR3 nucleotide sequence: TGTGTCAGCAGTGAATTCGGGGGGCGGGGTGAAGCTTTCTTT.

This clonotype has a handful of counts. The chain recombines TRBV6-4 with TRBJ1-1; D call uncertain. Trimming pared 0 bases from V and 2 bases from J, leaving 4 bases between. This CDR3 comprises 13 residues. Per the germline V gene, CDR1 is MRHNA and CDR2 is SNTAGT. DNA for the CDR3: TGTGCCAGCAGTGACTCGGACAACACTGAAGCTTTCTTT. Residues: CASSDSDNTEAFF.

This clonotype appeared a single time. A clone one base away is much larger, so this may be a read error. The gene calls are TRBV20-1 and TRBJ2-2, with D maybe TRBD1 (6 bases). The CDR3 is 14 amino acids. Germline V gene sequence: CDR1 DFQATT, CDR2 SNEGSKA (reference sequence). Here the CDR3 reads CSAREQGSTEELFF. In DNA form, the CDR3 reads TGCAGTGCTAGGGAGCAGGGGAGCACCGAGGAGCTGTTTTTT.

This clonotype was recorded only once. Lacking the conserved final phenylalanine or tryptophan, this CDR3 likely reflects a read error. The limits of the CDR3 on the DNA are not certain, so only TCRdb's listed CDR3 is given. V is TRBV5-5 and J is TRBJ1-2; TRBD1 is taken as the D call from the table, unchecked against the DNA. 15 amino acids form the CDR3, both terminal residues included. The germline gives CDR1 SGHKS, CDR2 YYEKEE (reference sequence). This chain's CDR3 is CASSLDPRGNYGFTL.